One and the same sample provided the 20 T cell receptor beta chains below, sequenced in a study of CD8+CD57+ T cells in acquired aplastic anemia listed by TCRdb under 2018. Sequencing was performed on an Illumina HiSeq 2000. Profiling of TCR beta VDJ combinations and CDR3 sequences used genomic DNA as the template. TCRdb reprocessed the public reads (quality trimming at Q25 with fastp, clone calling with MiXCR) and kept in-frame beta chains. Each entry merges the rows of one CDR3 protein and shows their most common DNA and genes. In this sample the table shows some 290,000 distinct CDR3 sequences, 50% to 70% of which occur a single time. The top ten constitute less than 9.5% of the sample. The sample consisted of sorted CD4+, CD8+, or CD8+CD57+ T cells (not recorded which) from PBMCs. Every receptor here comes from a human donor with severe aplastic anemia or a healthy control (not recorded which).

In this sample, this clonotype turned up many times. J is TRBJ1-2 and V is TRBV2; 8 bases are shared with TRBD1. The CDR3 is made up of 16 amino acids. V was clipped by 6 bases and J by 3 bases; unmatched bases: 12. CDR1 and CDR2 from the germline V gene are SNHLY and FYNNEI. CDR3 region: CASRADRAERHYGYTF. The DNA for the CDR3 is TGTGCCAGCAGGGCGGACAGGGCTGAGAGGCACTATGGCTACACCTTC. Full variable domain (outside the CDR3, taken from reference TRBV2 and TRBJ1-2): EPEVTQTPSHQVTQMGQEVILRCVPISNHLYFYWYRQILGQKVEFLVSFYNNEISEKSEIFDDQFSVERPDGSNFTLKIRSTKLEDSAMYFCASRADRAERHYGYTFGSGTRLTVV.

In regard to this clonotype: Given a much more abundant clone one base away, this may be a read error. The chain carries TRBV5-8 and TRBJ2-2, with TRBD2 identical over 11 bases. The CDR3 is made up of 18 amino acids. The J segment lost 6 bases and the V segment lost 0 bases, leaving 10 bases of the junction unmatched. From germline, CDR1 is SGHTS and CDR2 YDEGEE. CDR3 loop: CASSLGLRLAGISGELFF. CDR3 coding DNA: TGTGCCAGCAGCTTGGGCCTAAGACTAGCGGGGATCTCCGGGGAGCTGTTTTTT.

Ten or more counts support this clonotype. The V and J genes are TRBV4-1 and TRBJ2-1; D is tentatively TRBD1 or TRBD2 (5 bases each). The V end was cut by 4 bases, the J end by 4 bases, with 20 bases between. This CDR3 is built from 17 residues. Germline lookup yields CDR1 MGHRA and CDR2 YSYEKL. Written as DNA, the CDR3 is TGCGCCAGCAGCCTCAAGGTCCGGGACCAATCTTACAATGAGCAGTTCTTC. Amino acids: CASSLKVRDQSYNEQFF.

This clonotype was detected many times. This chain connects TRBV6-5 to TRBJ1-2; 9 positions agree with TRBD1. J was trimmed by 3 bases and V by 5 bases; bases with no gene match: 10. Germline-derived CDR1 and CDR2 are MNHEY and SVGAGI. CDR3 length equals 16 residues. CDR3 sequence: CASSERAQGAYYGYTF. The CDR3 DNA reads TGTGCCAGCAGTGAGAGAGCACAGGGGGCGTACTATGGCTACACCTTC.

The J gene is TRBJ2-6, the V gene TRBV7-2; D not certain. This CDR3 is built from 13 residues. Between the trimmed V and J ends, which lost 8 bases and 5 bases, there was a span of 10 bases. Per the germline V gene, CDR1 is SGHTA and CDR2 is FQGNSA. The CDR3 sequence is CASLGSWANVLTF. CDR3 nucleotides: TGTGCCAGCCTGGGATCCTGGGCCAACGTCCTGACTTTC.

Many counts were recorded for this clonotype. The chain combines TRBV6-1 with TRBJ1-6; 10 positions match TRBD1. The V segment lost 7 bases and the J segment 10 bases; nucleotides outside the gene matches: 13. Germline V gene sequence: CDR1 MNHNS, CDR2 SASEGT. This CDR3 spans 16 amino acids. The CDR3 DNA reads TGTGCCAGCACCCCGGGACAGGGGATCCCTGAGTCACCCCTCCACTTT. It codes for CASTPGQGIPESPLHF.

This clonotype came up a few times. J is TRBJ2-7 and V is TRBV12-3 or TRBV12-4; 9 positions match TRBD1. The length of the CDR3 is 14 residues. V lost 7 bases, J lost 3 bases, and 7 bases stayed unmatched. The CDR3 loop is CASTATGGIYEQYF. CDR3 sequence (DNA): TGTGCCAGCACTGCGACAGGGGGAATCTACGAGCAGTACTTC.

This clonotype is a singleton in its sample. The rearrangement joins TRBV9 to TRBJ2-3; TRBD1 matches at 9 bases. Germline CDR1 reads SGDLS; CDR2 reads YYNGEE. With V trimmed by 5 bases and J by 2 bases, 15 bases remained unmatched. CDR3 size: 18 residues. The CDR3 reads CASSEVTGGGTATDTQYF. The CDR3 nucleotides read TGTGCCAGCAGTGAAGTCACAGGGGGCGGGACAGCCACAGATACGCAGTATTTT.

This clonotype was detected many times. The chain links TRBV12-3 or TRBV12-4 to TRBJ2-7, with D perhaps TRBD1 (5 bases). V gave up 3 bases and J gave up 3 bases, with 9 bases separating them. The CDR3 sequence is 13 residues long. CDR3 loop: CASSFTDSYEQYF. In DNA, the CDR3 is TGTGCCAGCAGTTTCACCGACAGCTACGAGCAGTACTTC.

V gene TRBV7-3 combines with J gene TRBJ1-2; a weak D match, TRBD1 (5 bases). Germline values: CDR1 SGHTA, CDR2 FQGTGA. The CDR3 loop spans 16 amino acids. Trimming took off 2 bases at V and 2 bases at J, with 15 bases between the two ends. In DNA form, the CDR3 reads TGTGCCAGCAGCTTAGGGGGGACGAGGACCAACTATGGCTACACCTTC. It encodes CASSLGGTRTNYGYTF.

This clonotype has ten or more counts. The chain is built from TRBV20-1 and TRBJ2-7; tentatively, D is TRBD1 or TRBD2 (6 bases each). Germline V gene lookup returns CDR1 DFQATT and CDR2 SNEGSKA (reference sequence). The length of the CDR3 is 13 residues. Here the CDR3 reads CSLNGGPGVEQYF. The CDR3 coding sequence is TGCAGCCTCAACGGGGGCCCGGGGGTCGAGCAGTACTTC.

The V gene is TRBV20-1, the J gene TRBJ2-3; 10 nucleotides match TRBD2. Germline loops: CDR1 DFQATT, CDR2 SNEGSKA (reference sequence). J was trimmed by 5 bases and V by 6 bases; bases with no gene match: 11. This CDR3 has 15 amino acids. Here the CDR3 DNA reads TGCAGTGCCGACAGCGGGAGGGTCAGTCAAGATACGCAGTATTTT. As protein: CSADSGRVSQDTQYF.

This chain uses TRBV29-1 with TRBJ2-1; 15 positions match TRBD2. The CDR3 loop spans 14 amino acids. Germline CDR1 is SQVTM and CDR2 is ANQGSEA. Losses at the gene ends were 4 bases for V and 6 bases for J; bases not matched to a gene: 1. The CDR3 loop reads CSVAGLAGGNEQFF. CDR3 sequence (DNA): TGCAGCGTTGCGGGACTAGCGGGGGGCAATGAGCAGTTCTTC.

J is TRBJ1-1 and V is TRBV5-1; D not certain. Germline V lookup: CDR1 SGHRS, CDR2 YFSETQ. V lost 1 base, J lost 3 bases, and 10 bases lay in between. This CDR3 has 14 amino acids. The CDR3 DNA reads TGCGCCAGCAGCTTGTCGGGTGGGGACACTGAAGCTTTCTTT. This codes for CASSLSGGDTEAFF. Using reference TRBV5-1 and TRBJ1-1 for the parts outside the CDR3, the full variable domain is KAGVTQTPRYLIKTRGQQVTLSCSPISGHRSVSWYQQTPGQGLQFLFEYFSETQRNKGNFPGRFSGRQFSNSRSEMNVSTLELGDSALYLCASSLSGGDTEAFFGQGTRLTVV.

The CDR3, as DNA: TGTGCCAGCAGTTTACCCCCGGGACGGGGCTTTTTT. It encodes CASSLPPGRGFF. The chain uses TRBV12-3 or TRBV12-4 and TRBJ1-4; tentative D call: TRBD1 (5 bases). The CDR3 consists of 12 residues. Between the trimmed V and J ends, which lost 2 bases and 17 bases, there was a span of 15 bases.

This clonotype was counted many times. J is TRBJ1-6 and V is TRBV6-5, with 7 positions matching TRBD1. There are 13 residues in the CDR3. After removal of 7 bases from V and 10 bases from J, the junction contained 7 bases not matched to a gene. Germline CDR1 reads MNHEY; CDR2 reads SVGAGI. For the CDR3, the DNA is TGTGCCAGCACCAAGACAGGGTTCTCACCCCTCCACTTT. It codes for CASTKTGFSPLHF.

Worth noting for this clonotype: Compared with germline, one end of the junction differs, possibly owing to a read error. The V call is TRBV11-2, the J call TRBJ2-7, with 8 bases matching TRBD1. CDR1 and CDR2 from the germline V gene are SGHAT and FQNNGV. This CDR3 region has 16 residues. The CDR3 spells CASGFRDRSDSYEQYF. The CDR3 region has the DNA TGTGCCAGCGGCTTCCGGGACAGGAGTGACTCCTACGAGCAGTACTTC.

This chain uses TRBV10-3 with TRBJ1-4; possibly TRBD1 for D (5 bases). The CDR3 loop spans 13 amino acids. Trimming left V 10 bases short and J 7 bases short, with 16 bases between. Looked up from germline, CDR1 is ENHRY and CDR2 is SYGVKD. The CDR3 DNA reads as TGTGCCACGAAGGGACCCCTACTTGAAAAACTGTTTTTT. This translates into CATKGPLLEKLFF.

In this sample, this clonotype turned up many times. The V and J genes are TRBV28 and TRBJ2-7; a weak D match, TRBD1 (5 bases). This CDR3 has 13 amino acids. From germline, CDR1 is MDHEN and CDR2 SYDVKM. Between the trimmed V and J ends, which lost 1 base and 9 bases, there was a span of 13 bases. The CDR3, as DNA: TGTGCCAGCAGTTTATTTCAGGGTTTGGGGCAGTACTTC. Protein: CASSLFQGLGQYF.

This clonotype was picked up many times. V gene TRBV12-3 or TRBV12-4 combines with J gene TRBJ2-4; D is perhaps TRBD1 (5 bases). The CDR3 consists of 15 residues. V gave up 6 bases and J gave up 0 bases, with 12 bases separating them. CDR3 bases: TGTGCCAGCAGCTATGTGGGGCTAGCCAAAAACATTCAGTACTTC. The encoded protein is CASSYVGLAKNIQYF.